Given below is one T cell receptor beta chain in context. Germline and junction disagree at one end, which may indicate a read error. This sample stems from a study of T cell responses to AZD1222 COVID-19 vaccine. Clones were read by immunoSEQ multiplex PCR, and TCRdb kept only the in-frame ones, dropping some. The table lists 90,000 to 150,000 clones, 75% to 90% of them singletons. The germline V gene has CDR1 SGHRS and CDR2 YFSETQ. The CDR3 extends over 15 amino acids. The TCR comes from an adult who received the AZD1222 COVID-19 vaccine. The starting material was peripheral blood, obtained 28 days after the second AZD1222 dose. This rearrangement joins TRBV5-1 to TRBJ2-7; 8 bases line up with TRBD1. The CDR3: CARSSDGTGSYEQYF. The CDR3 nucleotides are TGCGCCAGAAGCTCTGACGGGACAGGCTCCTACGAGCAGTACTTC.